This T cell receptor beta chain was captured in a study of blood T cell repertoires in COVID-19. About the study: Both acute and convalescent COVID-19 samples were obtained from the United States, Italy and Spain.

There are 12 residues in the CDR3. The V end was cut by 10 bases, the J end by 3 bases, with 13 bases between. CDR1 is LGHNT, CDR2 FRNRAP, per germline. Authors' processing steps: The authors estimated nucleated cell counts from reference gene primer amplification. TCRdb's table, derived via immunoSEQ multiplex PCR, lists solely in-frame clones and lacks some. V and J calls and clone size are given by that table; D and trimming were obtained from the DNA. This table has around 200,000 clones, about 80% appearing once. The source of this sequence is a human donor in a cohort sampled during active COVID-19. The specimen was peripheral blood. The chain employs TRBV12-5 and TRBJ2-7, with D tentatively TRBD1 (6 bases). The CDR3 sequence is CATASGDYEQYF. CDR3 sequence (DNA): TGTGCTACCGCCTCAGGGGACTACGAGCAGTACTTC.